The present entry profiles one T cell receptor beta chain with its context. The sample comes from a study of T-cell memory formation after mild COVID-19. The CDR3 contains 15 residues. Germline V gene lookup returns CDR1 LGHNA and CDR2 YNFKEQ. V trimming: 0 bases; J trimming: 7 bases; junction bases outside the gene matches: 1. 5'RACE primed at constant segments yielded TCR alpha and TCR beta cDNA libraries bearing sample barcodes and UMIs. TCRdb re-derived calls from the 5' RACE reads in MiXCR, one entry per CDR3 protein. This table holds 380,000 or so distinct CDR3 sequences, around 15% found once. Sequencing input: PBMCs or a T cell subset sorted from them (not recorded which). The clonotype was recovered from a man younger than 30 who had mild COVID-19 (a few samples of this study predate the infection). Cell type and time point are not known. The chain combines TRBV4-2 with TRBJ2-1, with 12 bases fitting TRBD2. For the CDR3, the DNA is TGTGCCAGCAGCCAAGACCTAGCGGGGGGGAATGAGCAGTTCTTC. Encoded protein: CASSQDLAGGNEQFF.